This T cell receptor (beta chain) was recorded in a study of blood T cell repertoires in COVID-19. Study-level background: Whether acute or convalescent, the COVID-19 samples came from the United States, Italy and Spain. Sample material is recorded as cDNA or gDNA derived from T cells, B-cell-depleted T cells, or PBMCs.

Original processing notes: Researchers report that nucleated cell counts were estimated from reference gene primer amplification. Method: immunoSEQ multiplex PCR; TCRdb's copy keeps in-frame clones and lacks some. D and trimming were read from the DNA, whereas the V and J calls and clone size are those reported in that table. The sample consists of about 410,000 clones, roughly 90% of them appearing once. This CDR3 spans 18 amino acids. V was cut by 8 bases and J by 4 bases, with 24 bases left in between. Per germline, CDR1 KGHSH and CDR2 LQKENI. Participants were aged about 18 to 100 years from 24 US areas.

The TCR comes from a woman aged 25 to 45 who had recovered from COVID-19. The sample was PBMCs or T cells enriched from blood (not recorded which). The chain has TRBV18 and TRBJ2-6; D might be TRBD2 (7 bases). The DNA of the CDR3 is TGTGCCAGCACCCCCGGATGGGGGGGGGCTAACGGGGCCAACGTCCTGACTTTC. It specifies CASTPGWGGANGANVLTF.